The source of this T cell receptor (beta chain) is a study of blood T cell repertoires in COVID-19 (dated by TCRdb to 2018 to 2020). Concerning the study at large: Samples from collaborators originated in the United States, Italy and Spain and spanned both the acute and convalescent phases of COVID-19. The prospective study material was composed of cDNA or gDNA derived from T cells, B-cell-depleted T cells, or PBMCs. Subjects who had been exposed to COVID-19, were actively infected with it, or had recovered from it provided the deeply sampled blood TCRbeta repertoires that made up the dataset. The repertoires were made available in a free public database intended to serve as a resource for research on the immune response to SARS-CoV-2. Samples came from the ongoing ImmuneRACE study (first 160 participants) plus 1,254 subjects from 6 global collaborators. Sample metadata almost always included a de-identified subject ID, COVID-19 status, age in years and sex. Where available, HLA class I and class II types were obtained from metadata supplied by the sample provider rather than from assay-based typing.

Counted from cysteine to phenylalanine, this CDR3 has 14 amino acids. Here the CDR3 DNA is all that survives: 42 bases in frame from base 1. V is pruned by 8 bases and J by 5 bases, leaving 8 bases of the junction without a gene match. Looking up the germline V gene yields CDR1 MNHEY and CDR2 SVGAGI. The immunoSEQ Assay, a bias-controlled multiplex PCR, was used to amplify TCRbeta CDR3 regions from genomic DNA. The study's processing was this. The number of nucleated cells in each sample was estimated from the amplification of reference gene primers within the assay. To quantify the absolute abundance of each unique TCRbeta CDR3 rearrangement, sequence reads were collapsed and filtered. For each sample, productive Simpson clonality was calculated by taking the square root of Simpson's diversity index across productive rearrangements. TCRdb provides this immuneACCESS table in a form limited to in-frame rearrangements. Some clones are lacking; in checked studies, under half of them reflect an unresolved V gene, and why the rest are absent is not known. V, J and clone size reflect that table, while D and trimming were determined from the DNA. This sample is represented by about 200,000 clones; approximately 85% of them were singletons. Roughly 3% of the sample rests with the top ten.

In the case of this clone: Which antigen it targets is not known. Base qualities are not provided; no much larger clone lies one nucleotide away.

The collaborating institutions used their own protocols to collect whole blood in K2EDTA tubes. For TCRbeta analysis, collaborator samples were shipped as frozen whole blood, as isolated PBMCs, or as DNA extracted from either sample type. Study-wide findings and limitations: The quantity of clinical and demographic metadata differed by source and by participant and was supplied without curation.

The rearrangement combines TRBV6-5 with TRBJ2-3; 9 central bases correspond to TRBD2. The clonotype comes from a man in his 60s with acute or convalescent COVID-19. The sequencing sample was made of peripheral blood. The CDR3 region: CASWDRRGGDTQYF. In nucleotide form, the sequence is TGTGCCAGCTGGGATCGGCGGGGGGGAGATACGCAGTATTTT.